Each of the 10 T cell receptor beta chains below was sequenced from the same sample in a study of Tregs in tolerant kidney transplant recipients. Mixed chimerism was transient after nonmyeloablative marrow transplants from related graft donors. Clones were read by immunoSEQ multiplex PCR, and TCRdb kept only the in-frame ones, dropping some. In the table there are tens of thousands of clones, 91% of which are singletons. The specimen was CD8+ T cells from blood (PBMCs), collected 24 months after the transplant. These receptors were taken from a human patient who received a combined kidney and bone marrow transplant. Some of the T cells may derive from the graft donor.

This chain connects TRBV28 to TRBJ2-7; TRBD2 is a possible D gene (7 bases). Germline V CDR1 and CDR2: MDHEN, SYDVKM. Trimming shortened V by 7 bases and J by 4 bases, and 20 bases separated the two germline ends. The CDR3 has 15 amino acids. The CDR3 DNA reads as TGTGCCAGCAACAGTTTATGGGGGGGCGGGTACGAGCAGTACTTC. Its translation is CASNSLWGGGYEQYF.

On this clone: One junction end disagrees with the germline gene, perhaps due to a read error. This rearrangement joins TRBV2 to TRBJ2-1; TRBD2 matches at 9 bases. This CDR3 is 14 amino acids long. CDR1 and CDR2 from the germline V gene are SNHLY and FYNNEI. The CDR3 region is CASSEVSGSNEQFF. The CDR3, as DNA: TGTGCCAGCAGCGAAGTTAGCGGGAGTAATGAGCAGTTCTTC.

This CDR3 is CASSLGRGRGAFF. In DNA form, the CDR3 reads TGTGCCAGCAGCTTGGGCAGGGGGCGAGGAGCTTTCTTT. The rearrangement uses TRBV5-6 and TRBJ1-1; 8 bases line up with TRBD1. Germline assignment: CDR1 SGHDT and CDR2 YYEEEE. Trimming took 0 bases from V and 10 from J; bases not matched to a gene: 5. The CDR3 covers 13 residues.

The rearrangement joins TRBV6-1 to TRBJ2-3; a possible D gene is TRBD1 (6 bases). The CDR3 runs 17 residues. Germline loops: CDR1 MNHNS, CDR2 SASEGT. V was pared by 3 bases and J by 2 bases, with 18 bases between. CDR3 nucleotide sequence: TGTGCCAGCAGTGAGTATTTCAGGGGAATACTCACAGATACGCAGTATTTT. Amino acids: CASSEYFRGILTDTQYF.

The J gene is TRBJ2-7, the V gene TRBV5-5, with TRBD1 matching over 9 bases. Germline CDR1 is SGHKS and CDR2 is YYEKEE (reference sequence). V was pared by 1 base and J by 1 base, with 3 bases of the junction left unmatched. The CDR3 spans 15 residues. The CDR3 is CASSLYRGRSYEQYF. CDR3 sequence (DNA): TGTGCCAGCAGCTTGTACAGGGGGCGATCCTACGAGCAGTACTTC.

The chain recombines TRBV7-9 with TRBJ2-1; D is perhaps TRBD1 (6 bases). V was pared by 1 base and J by 8 bases, with 15 bases between. The germline CDR1 and CDR2 sequences are SEHNR and FQNEAQ (reference sequence). The CDR3 has 15 residues. CDR3 bases: TGTGCCAGCAGCTTAGTCACAGGGAATGGCTATGAGCAGTTCTTC. The encoded protein is CASSLVTGNGYEQFF.

The chain uses TRBV7-9 and TRBJ2-7; 10 bases agree with TRBD1. V was clipped by 5 bases and J by 2 bases; unmatched bases: 12. From germline, CDR1 is SEHNR and CDR2 FQNEAQ (reference sequence). This CDR3 region has 17 residues. The CDR3 DNA reads as TGTGCCAGCAGCCGTGGCAGGTGGACAGGGGGTACCTACGAGCAGTACTTC. Its protein product is CASSRGRWTGGTYEQYF.

This sequence joins TRBV7-2 and TRBJ2-1, with D perhaps matching TRBD2 (7 bases). The CDR3 totals 15 residues. Trimming took off 6 bases at V and 8 bases at J, with 20 bases between the two ends. The germline V gene encodes CDR1 SGHTA and CDR2 FQGNSA. As DNA, the CDR3 is TGTGCCAGCAGGGAGAGTCGGGGGGCGGTCTATGAGCAGTTCTTC. Protein: CASRESRGAVYEQFF.

The rearrangement joins TRBV19 to TRBJ2-2; TRBD2 aligns across 7 bases. Per germline, CDR1 LNHDA and CDR2 SQIVND (reference sequence). This CDR3 has 14 amino acids. Trimming at V came to 9 bases and at J to 1 base, leaving 5 bases not matched to a gene. The CDR3 loop reads CASRGGGNTGELFF. CDR3 bases: TGTGCCAGCCGGGGCGGGGGGAACACCGGGGAGCTGTTTTTT.

This clone was observed a few times. This chain uses TRBV6-6 with TRBJ2-7; 8 bases align to TRBD1. The CDR3 has 14 residues. Germline CDR1 and CDR2: MNHNY and SVGAGI (reference sequence). Trimming removed 2 bases from V and 4 bases from J; junction bases left unmatched: 4. Here the CDR3 DNA reads TGTGCCAGCAGTTACGGGCAGGGGGCGTACGAGCAGTACTTC. Its protein product is CASSYGQGAYEQYF.